This entry concerns a single TCR beta chain. Its cognate antigen is unknown. After constant-region reverse-primer amplification, full-length variable regions underwent semi-nested PCR with Nested Universal Primer A. TCRdb analysed the 5' RACE reads with MiXCR anew, one entry per CDR3 protein. The sample comprises 9,500 to 12,000 distinct CDR3 sequences, more than 45% of which are singletons, and 9.5% to 15% rests with the top ten. General study points: The larger cohort examined one V-J beta rearrangement, not whole repertoires.

The ends were cut back, 8 bases at V and 4 bases at J, with 13 bases in the middle. Germline CDR1 is SGHTA and CDR2 is FQGNSA. The CDR3 is 13 amino acids. Purified naive CD4+ T cells were depleted of CD25+ Tregs. Sample: tumor-infiltrating naive CD4+ T cells sorted from the breast tumor. The subset denotes: naive CD4+ T cells, CD4+CD45RA+CD25-. The sequence was collected from a female donor with breast cancer. This sequence joins TRBV7-2 and TRBJ2-3, with D tentatively TRBD1 or TRBD2 (5 bases each). The chain's CDR3 is CASATSGPDTQYF. CDR3 nucleotide sequence: TGTGCCAGCGCCACGTCGGGACCAGATACGCAGTATTTT.